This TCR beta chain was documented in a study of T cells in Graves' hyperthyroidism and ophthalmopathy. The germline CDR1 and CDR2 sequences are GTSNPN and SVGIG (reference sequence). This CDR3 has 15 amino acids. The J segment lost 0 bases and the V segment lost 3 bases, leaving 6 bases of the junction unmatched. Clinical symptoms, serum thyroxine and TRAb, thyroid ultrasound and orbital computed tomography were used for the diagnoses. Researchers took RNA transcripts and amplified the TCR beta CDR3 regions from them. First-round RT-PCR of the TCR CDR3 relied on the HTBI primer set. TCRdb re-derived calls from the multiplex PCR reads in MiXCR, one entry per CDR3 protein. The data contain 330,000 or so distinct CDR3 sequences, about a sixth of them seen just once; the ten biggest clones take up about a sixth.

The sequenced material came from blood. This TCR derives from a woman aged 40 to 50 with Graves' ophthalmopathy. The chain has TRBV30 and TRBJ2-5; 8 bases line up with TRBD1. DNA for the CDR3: TGTGCCTGGAGCCCACGGACAGGGTACCAAGAGACCCAGTACTTC. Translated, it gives CAWSPRTGYQETQYF.